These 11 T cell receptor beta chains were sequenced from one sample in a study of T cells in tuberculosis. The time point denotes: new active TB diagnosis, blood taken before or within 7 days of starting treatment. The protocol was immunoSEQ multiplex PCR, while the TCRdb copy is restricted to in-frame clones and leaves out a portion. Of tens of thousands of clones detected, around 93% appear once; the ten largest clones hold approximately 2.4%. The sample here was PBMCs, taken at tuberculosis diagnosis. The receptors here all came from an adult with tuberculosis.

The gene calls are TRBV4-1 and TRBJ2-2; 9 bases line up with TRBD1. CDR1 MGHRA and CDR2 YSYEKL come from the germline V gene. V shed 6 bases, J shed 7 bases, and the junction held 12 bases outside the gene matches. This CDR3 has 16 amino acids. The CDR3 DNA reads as TGCGCCAGCAGGGACCGGACAGGGGCGTTGGGCGGGGAGCTGTTTTTT. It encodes CASRDRTGALGGELFF.

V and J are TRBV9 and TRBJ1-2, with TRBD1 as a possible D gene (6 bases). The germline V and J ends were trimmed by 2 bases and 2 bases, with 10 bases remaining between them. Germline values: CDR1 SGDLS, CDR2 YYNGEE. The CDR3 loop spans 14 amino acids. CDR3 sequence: CASSVATGNYGYTF. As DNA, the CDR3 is TGTGCCAGCAGCGTGGCAACAGGGAACTATGGCTACACCTTC.

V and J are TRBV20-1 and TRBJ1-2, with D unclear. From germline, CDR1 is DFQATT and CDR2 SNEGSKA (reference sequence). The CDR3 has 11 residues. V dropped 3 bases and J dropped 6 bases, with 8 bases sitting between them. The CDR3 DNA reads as TGCAGTGCTAGTGGGAGACATGGCTACACCTTC. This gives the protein CSASGRHGYTF.

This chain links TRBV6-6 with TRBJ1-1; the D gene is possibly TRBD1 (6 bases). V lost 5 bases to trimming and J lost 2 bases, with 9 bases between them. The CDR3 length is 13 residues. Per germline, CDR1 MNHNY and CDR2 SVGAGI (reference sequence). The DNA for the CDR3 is TGTGCCAGCAGTCACAGGGAAAACACTGAAGCTTTCTTT. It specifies CASSHRENTEAFF.

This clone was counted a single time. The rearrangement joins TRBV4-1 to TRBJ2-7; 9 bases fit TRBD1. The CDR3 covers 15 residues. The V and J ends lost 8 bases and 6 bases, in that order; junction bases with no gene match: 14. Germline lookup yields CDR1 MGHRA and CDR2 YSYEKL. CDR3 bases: TGCGCCAGCGGAAACCGGGACAGGGCTTGGTCCGAGCAGTACGTC. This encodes CASGNRDRAWSEQYV.

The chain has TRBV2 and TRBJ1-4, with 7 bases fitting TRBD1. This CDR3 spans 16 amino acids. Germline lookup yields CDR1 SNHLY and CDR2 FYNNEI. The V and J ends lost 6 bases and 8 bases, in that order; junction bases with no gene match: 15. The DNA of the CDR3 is TGTGCCAGCAGCATACAGGGGCCAGGCCCGGCAGAAAAACTGTTTTTT. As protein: CASSIQGPGPAEKLFF.

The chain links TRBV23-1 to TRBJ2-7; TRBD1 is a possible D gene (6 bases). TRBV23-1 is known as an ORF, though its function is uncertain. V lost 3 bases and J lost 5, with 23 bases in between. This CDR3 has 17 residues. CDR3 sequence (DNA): TGCGCCAGCAGTCACCCGGACAGAGACTCAGGAAGGCACGAGCAGTACTTC. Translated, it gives CASSHPDRDSGRHEQYF.

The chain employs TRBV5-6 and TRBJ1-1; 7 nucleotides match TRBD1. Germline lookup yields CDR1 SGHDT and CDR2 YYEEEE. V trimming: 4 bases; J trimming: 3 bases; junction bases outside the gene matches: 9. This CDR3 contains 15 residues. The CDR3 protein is CASSIGQDRYTEAFF. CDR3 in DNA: TGTGCCAGCAGCATAGGACAGGATCGGTACACTGAAGCTTTCTTT.

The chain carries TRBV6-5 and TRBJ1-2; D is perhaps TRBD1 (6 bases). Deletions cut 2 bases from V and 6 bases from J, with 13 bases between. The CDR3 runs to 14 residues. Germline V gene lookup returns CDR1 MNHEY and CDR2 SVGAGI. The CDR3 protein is CASSYRRGPHGYTF. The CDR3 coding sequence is TGTGCCAGCAGTTACCGCAGGGGACCCCATGGCTACACCTTC.

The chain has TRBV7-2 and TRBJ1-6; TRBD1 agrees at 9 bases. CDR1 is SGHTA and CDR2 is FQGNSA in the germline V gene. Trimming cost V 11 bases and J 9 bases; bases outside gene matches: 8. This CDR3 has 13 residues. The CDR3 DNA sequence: TGTGCCGCCGGCCGACAGGGGGGTTCACCCCTCCACTTT. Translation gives CAAGRQGGSPLHF.

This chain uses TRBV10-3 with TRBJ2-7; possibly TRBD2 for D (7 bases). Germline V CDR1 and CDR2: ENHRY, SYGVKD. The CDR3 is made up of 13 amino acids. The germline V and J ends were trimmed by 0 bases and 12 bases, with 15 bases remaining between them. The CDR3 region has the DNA TGTGCCATCAGTGAGTCGGGGGGGGGACACCGGTACTTC. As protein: CAISESGGGHRYF.